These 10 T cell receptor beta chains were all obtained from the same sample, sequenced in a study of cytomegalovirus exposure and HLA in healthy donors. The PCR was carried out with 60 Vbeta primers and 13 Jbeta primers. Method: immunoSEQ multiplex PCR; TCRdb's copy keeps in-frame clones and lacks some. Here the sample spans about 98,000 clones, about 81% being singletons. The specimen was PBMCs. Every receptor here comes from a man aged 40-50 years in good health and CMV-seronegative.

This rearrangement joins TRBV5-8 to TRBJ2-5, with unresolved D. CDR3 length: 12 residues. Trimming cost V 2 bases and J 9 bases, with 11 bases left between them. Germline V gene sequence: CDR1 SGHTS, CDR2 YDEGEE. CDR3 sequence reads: CASSFSPLAQYF. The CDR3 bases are TGTGCCAGCAGCTTTAGTCCCCTCGCCCAGTACTTC.

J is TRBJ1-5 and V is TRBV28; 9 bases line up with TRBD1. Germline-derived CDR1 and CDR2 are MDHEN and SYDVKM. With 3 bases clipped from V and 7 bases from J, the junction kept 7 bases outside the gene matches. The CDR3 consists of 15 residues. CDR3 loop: CASSLVTGGQQPQHF. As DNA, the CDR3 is TGTGCCAGCAGTTTGGTAACAGGGGGCCAACAGCCCCAGCATTTT.

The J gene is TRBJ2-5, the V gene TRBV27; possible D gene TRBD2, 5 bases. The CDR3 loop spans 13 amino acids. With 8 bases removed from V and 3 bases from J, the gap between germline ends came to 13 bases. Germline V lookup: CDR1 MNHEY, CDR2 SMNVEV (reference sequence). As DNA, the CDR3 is TGTGCCAGCTCGACGCGGGTGAAAGAGACCCAGTACTTC. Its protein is CASSTRVKETQYF.

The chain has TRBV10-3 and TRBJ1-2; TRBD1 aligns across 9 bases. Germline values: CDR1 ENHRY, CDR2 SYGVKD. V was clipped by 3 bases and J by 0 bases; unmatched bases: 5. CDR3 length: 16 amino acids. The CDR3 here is CAISDPRDRANYGYTF. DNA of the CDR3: TGTGCCATCAGTGACCCTCGGGACAGGGCTAACTATGGCTACACCTTC.

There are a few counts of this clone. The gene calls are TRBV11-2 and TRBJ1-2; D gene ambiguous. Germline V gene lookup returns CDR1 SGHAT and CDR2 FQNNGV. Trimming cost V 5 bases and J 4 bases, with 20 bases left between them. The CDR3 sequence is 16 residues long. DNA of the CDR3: TGTGCCAGCAGCCCTCAGGCGGGGAGGCCATCCTATGGCTACACCTTC. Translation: CASSPQAGRPSYGYTF.

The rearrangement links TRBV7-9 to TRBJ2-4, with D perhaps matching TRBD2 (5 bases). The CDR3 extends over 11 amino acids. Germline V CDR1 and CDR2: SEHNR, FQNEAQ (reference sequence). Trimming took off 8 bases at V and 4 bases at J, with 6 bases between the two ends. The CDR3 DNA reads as TGTGCCAGCGGGGAGAAAAACATTCAGTACTTC. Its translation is CASGEKNIQYF.

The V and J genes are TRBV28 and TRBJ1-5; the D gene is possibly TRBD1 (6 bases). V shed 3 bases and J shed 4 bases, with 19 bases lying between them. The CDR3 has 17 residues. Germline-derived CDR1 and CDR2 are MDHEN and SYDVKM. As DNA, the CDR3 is TGTGCCAGCAGTTTCGGTCAGGGGAGAGGGCGAAATCAGCCCCAGCATTTT. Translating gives CASSFGQGRGRNQPQHF. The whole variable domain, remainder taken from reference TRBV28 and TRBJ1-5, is DVKVTQSSRYLVKRTGEKVFLECVQDMDHENMFWYRQDPGLGLRLIYFSYDVKMKEKGDIPEGYSVSREKKERFSLILESASTNQTSMYLCASSFGQGRGRNQPQHFGDGTRLSIL.

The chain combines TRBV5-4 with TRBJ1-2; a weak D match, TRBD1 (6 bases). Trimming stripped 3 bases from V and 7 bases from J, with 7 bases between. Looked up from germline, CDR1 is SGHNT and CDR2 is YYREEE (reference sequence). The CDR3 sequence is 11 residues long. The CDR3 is CASSSDSGYTF. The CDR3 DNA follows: TGTGCCAGCAGCTCGGACAGTGGCTACACCTTC.

The CDR3 loop is CASSLTTGVQPYEQYF. CDR3 DNA sequence: TGCGCCAGCAGCCTTACGACAGGGGTACAACCCTACGAGCAGTACTTC. The rearrangement uses TRBV10-2 and TRBJ2-7; the match to TRBD1 covers 8 bases. Germline V gene data show CDR1 as WSHSY and CDR2 as SAAADI. The CDR3 has 16 amino acids. The trim removed 6 bases at V and 2 bases at J, leaving 12 bases unmatched.

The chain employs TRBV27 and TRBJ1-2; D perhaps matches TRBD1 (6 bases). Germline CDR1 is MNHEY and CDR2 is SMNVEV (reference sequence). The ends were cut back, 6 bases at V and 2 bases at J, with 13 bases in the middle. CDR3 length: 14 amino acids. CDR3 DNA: TGTGCCAGCAGACTGGGACACGCGAACTATGGCTACACCTTC. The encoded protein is CASRLGHANYGYTF.